This passage covers 24 T cell receptor beta chains from one sample sequenced in a study of T cell repertoires in aging, cancer and after chemotherapy (dated by TCRdb to about 2019). TCR beta rearrangements were amplified from genomic DNA isolated from peripheral blood, not from sorted cells or RNA. TCRdb shows the sequencer as Illumina MiSeq. Using a mixed TRB-A/B primer pool, multiplex touch-down PCR amplified rearranged TRB sequences covering the V, D and J segments. Through fastp at Q25 and MiXCR, TCRdb rebuilt clones from the public reads, retaining in-frame beta chains. Rows with a matching CDR3 protein are joined into one entry that keeps the most common DNA and genes. In all, the sample holds about 10,000 distinct CDR3 sequences, and 35% to 40% of those were seen once. 9.9% of the sample goes to the ten largest clones. The sequenced sample was blood. The receptor source for this set is a human donor in good health.

The V call is TRBV27, the J call TRBJ2-1; tentative D call: TRBD1 (7 bases). Looked up from germline, CDR1 is MNHEY and CDR2 is SMNVEV (reference sequence). The V end was cut by 6 bases, the J end by 8 bases, with 20 bases between. CDR3 length: 15 residues. The CDR3 DNA reads TGTGCCAGCAGAGAAGGGGGCGGAGGGTCGGATGAGCAGTTCTTC. Its translation: CASREGGGGSDEQFF.

The chain recombines TRBV6-5 with TRBJ2-1; unclear D gene. Germline values: CDR1 MNHEY, CDR2 SVGAGI. CDR3 size: 16 residues. V lost 10 bases to trimming and J lost 4 bases, with 23 bases between them. The chain's CDR3 is CATMLGGPSVYNEQFF. Here the CDR3 DNA reads TGTGCCACGATGTTAGGTGGGCCAAGTGTGTACAATGAGCAGTTCTTC.

The V call is TRBV20-1, the J call TRBJ1-4; D ambiguous. CDR3 size: 16 residues. Looked up from germline, CDR1 is DFQATT and CDR2 is SNEGSKA (reference sequence). Trimming pared 1 base from V and 0 bases from J, leaving 12 bases between. The CDR3 bases are TGCAGTGCTAGAGTTGGAACGGCCGCAACTAATGAAAAACTGTTTTTT. Its protein is CSARVGTAATNEKLFF.

This clonotype came up once. The chain joins TRBV7-9 to TRBJ2-7; tentatively, D is TRBD1 (5 bases). Looked up from germline, CDR1 is SEHNR and CDR2 is FQNEAQ (reference sequence). Trimming removed 3 bases from V and 3 bases from J, with 15 bases in between. This CDR3 spans 15 amino acids. In DNA, the CDR3 is TGTGCCAGCAGCTTTAAAGGACAAGGAGACTACGAGCAGTACTTC. Amino acid sequence: CASSFKGQGDYEQYF.

The rearrangement joins TRBV6-6 to TRBJ2-1, with TRBD2 matching 10 bases. The CDR3 extends over 17 amino acids. CDR1 MNHNY and CDR2 SVGAGI come from the germline V gene (reference sequence). V lost 5 bases to trimming and J lost 3 bases; unmatched junction nucleotides: 10. CDR3 coding DNA: TGTGCCAGCAGTCCCACCCCAGCGGGAGGGTTCTACAATGAGCAGTTCTTC. Amino acid sequence: CASSPTPAGGFYNEQFF.

This clonotype was seen only a few times. The rearrangement joins TRBV29-1 to TRBJ1-3; 10 nucleotides agree with TRBD1. Germline V gene sequence: CDR1 SQVTM, CDR2 ANQGSEA. The V gene end was trimmed by 5 bases and the J gene end by 3 bases; junction bases not matched to a gene: 4. The CDR3 is 14 amino acids. The CDR3 region is CSVWDRGFGNTIYF. The CDR3 DNA sequence: TGCAGCGTTTGGGACAGGGGATTTGGAAACACCATATATTTT.

This clonotype has only a few counts. The chain is built from TRBV30 and TRBJ2-2, with no clear D. Germline CDR1 is GTSNPN and CDR2 is SVGIG (reference sequence). Trimming took off 3 bases at V and 1 base at J, with 9 bases between the two ends. This CDR3 is 14 amino acids long. This chain's CDR3 is CAWSLKKNTGELFF. The DNA of the CDR3 is TGTGCCTGGAGCCTAAAGAAGAACACCGGGGAGCTGTTTTTT. Drawing the rest from reference TRBV30 and TRBJ2-2, the complete variable domain is SQTIHQWPATLVQPVGSPLSLECTVEGTSNPNLYWYRQAAGRGLQLLFYSVGIGQISSEVPQNLSASRPQDRQFILSSKKLLLSDSGFYLCAWSLKKNTGELFFGEGSRLTVL.

Comment on this clonotype: Germline is not matched at one junction end, which may reflect a read error. The V gene is TRBV5-4, the J gene TRBJ2-1; TRBD2 agrees at 8 bases. The CDR3 sequence is 17 residues long. Germline V gene data show CDR1 as SGHNT and CDR2 as YYREEE (reference sequence). The CDR3 spells CASSAGGWTSTYNEQFF. The CDR3 DNA reads as TGCGCCAGCAGCGCCGGCGGTTGGACTAGCACTTACAATGAGCAGTTCTTC.

This clonotype rates as medium-sized (0.01 to 0.1%). This chain uses TRBV19 with TRBJ2-6, with TRBD2 matching over 14 bases. The CDR3 loop spans 17 amino acids. The J segment lost 0 bases and the V segment lost 9 bases, leaving 4 bases of the junction unmatched. The V gene's germline CDR1 is LNHDA and CDR2 SQIVND (reference sequence). In nucleotides, the CDR3 is TGTGCCAGCAGCGGGACTAGCGGGAGCTCTGGGGCCAACGTCCTGACTTTC. Translating it yields CASSGTSGSSGANVLTF.

With regard to this clonotype: This clone may be a read error of a much larger clone one base away. The V and J genes are TRBV29-1 and TRBJ2-5; TRBD2 aligns across 16 bases. CDR3 size: 15 residues. With V trimmed by 1 base and J by 10 bases, 6 bases remained unmatched. Germline V gene lookup returns CDR1 SQVTM and CDR2 ANQGSEA. This chain's CDR3 is CSVEVGTSGGGGQYF. CDR3 bases: TGCAGCGTTGAAGTTGGGACTAGCGGGGGGGGGGGCCAGTACTTC.

A few counts support this clonotype. The chain joins TRBV19 to TRBJ1-1; D uncertain. CDR1 LNHDA and CDR2 SQIVND come from the germline V gene (reference sequence). V was trimmed by 3 bases and J by 1 base, leaving 6 bases between them. The CDR3 has 13 residues. The chain's CDR3 is CASSIQENTEAFF. CDR3 sequence (DNA): TGTGCCAGTAGTATCCAGGAGAACACTGAAGCTTTCTTT.

The DNA of the CDR3 is TGTGCCAGTAGACTAGCGGGAGGCGGGCAAGAGACCCAGTACTTC. Translated, it gives CASRLAGGGQETQYF. This chain connects TRBV19 to TRBJ2-5; 12 positions match TRBD2. Trimming removed 6 bases from V and 2 bases from J; junction bases left unmatched: 4. The CDR3 runs to 15 residues. Germline V lookup: CDR1 LNHDA, CDR2 SQIVND (reference sequence).

This chain connects TRBV12-3 or TRBV12-4 to TRBJ2-5; 10 nucleotides match TRBD2. The CDR3 runs 14 residues. The trim removed 2 bases at V and 5 bases at J, leaving 2 bases unmatched. CDR3 coding DNA: TGTGCCAGCAGTTTACTAGCGGGAGCGGAGACCCAGTACTTC. Its translation is CASSLLAGAETQYF.

The chain joins TRBV5-1 to TRBJ2-7; TRBD2 might be the D (5 bases). V was shortened by 0 bases and J by 1 base, with 14 bases between the two germline ends. CDR1 is SGHRS and CDR2 is YFSETQ in the germline V gene. CDR3 length: 16 residues. CDR3 sequence: CASSLGFSGESYEQYF. For the CDR3, the DNA is TGCGCCAGCAGCTTGGGATTCAGCGGAGAATCCTACGAGCAGTACTTC.

This clonotype was counted between two and nine times. The chain recombines TRBV19 with TRBJ1-5; D remains unclear. Trimming stripped 6 bases from V and 8 bases from J, with 14 bases between. CDR1 is LNHDA, CDR2 SQIVND, per germline (reference sequence). The CDR3 is 13 amino acids. Written as DNA, the CDR3 is TGTGCCAGTAGCGGACGTAGCACAGAGCCCCAGCATTTT. Residues: CASSGRSTEPQHF.

This clonotype was detected only a few times. The chain couples TRBV15 to TRBJ2-3, with 8 bases matching TRBD2. The CDR3 contains 17 residues. The germline V gene has CDR1 LNHNV and CDR2 YYDKDF (reference sequence). The trim removed 1 base at V and 1 base at J, leaving 7 bases unmatched. The CDR3 spells CATSRGPAGEGTDTQYF. The CDR3 nucleotides read TGTGCCACCAGCAGAGGTCCAGCGGGGGAGGGCACAGATACGCAGTATTTT.

By proportion, this clonotype is medium-sized. The V and J genes are TRBV19 and TRBJ2-2; D unresolved. The germline V and J ends were trimmed by 3 bases and 1 base, with 9 bases remaining between them. Germline V gene data show CDR1 as LNHDA and CDR2 as SQIVND (reference sequence). This CDR3 is built from 15 residues. CDR3 nucleotides: TGTGCCAGTAGTATCCTAACGGAGAACACCGGGGAGCTGTTTTTT. Translated: CASSILTENTGELFF.

This clonotype showed up just a few times. In DNA, the CDR3 is TGTGCCAGCAACCCCAGGGGGCCAAGCTCCTACAATGAGCAGTTCTTC. Translating it yields CASNPRGPSSYNEQFF. The genes are TRBV5-6 and TRBJ2-1; 8 nucleotides match TRBD1. CDR1 SGHDT and CDR2 YYEEEE come from the germline V gene. This CDR3 is 16 amino acids long. The trim removed 6 bases at V and 0 bases at J, leaving 8 bases unmatched.

By share, this clonotype ranks as medium-sized. The CDR3 sequence: CSVLDKPSAYEQYF. The CDR3 nucleotides read TGCAGCGTCCTCGACAAACCCAGTGCCTACGAGCAGTACTTC. The J gene is TRBJ2-7, the V gene TRBV29-1; no clear D. Germline V CDR1 and CDR2: SQVTM, ANQGSEA. Trimming stripped 6 bases from V and 2 bases from J, with 17 bases between. The CDR3 is made up of 14 amino acids.

This clonotype is labeled as medium-sized. This chain uses TRBV18 with TRBJ2-5; 12 nucleotides align to TRBD2. This CDR3 comprises 16 residues. The V gene end was trimmed by 3 bases and the J gene end by 5 bases; junction bases not matched to a gene: 7. CDR1 KGHSH and CDR2 LQKENI come from the germline V gene. CDR3 in amino acids: CASSPQTSGSGETQYF. CDR3 nucleotide sequence: TGTGCCAGCTCACCCCAGACTAGCGGGAGTGGGGAGACCCAGTACTTC.

The chain is built from TRBV7-2 and TRBJ2-1; 7 bases fit TRBD2. V was pared by 3 bases and J by 0 bases, with 8 bases of the junction left unmatched. Germline-derived CDR1 and CDR2 are SGHTA and FQGNSA. The CDR3 has 17 amino acids. This CDR3 reads CASSLERAGSSYNEQFF. For the CDR3, the DNA is TGTGCCAGCAGCTTGGAGAGAGCGGGGAGCTCCTACAATGAGCAGTTCTTC. Filled out from reference TRBV7-2 and TRBJ2-1, the complete variable domain reads GAGVSQSPSNKVTEKGKDVELRCDPISGHTALYWYRQSLGQGLEFLIYFQGNSAPDKSGLPSDRFSAERTGGSVSTLTIQRTQQEDSAVYLCASSLERAGSSYNEQFFGPGTRLTVL.

The chain employs TRBV6-4 and TRBJ2-5; the D is unclear. The end of the DNA is better explained by TRBJ2-1, so the J call may be wrong. This CDR3 is 13 amino acids long. Germline V gene data show CDR1 as MRHNA and CDR2 as SNTAGT. DNA of the CDR3: TGTGCCAGCAGTGAAGGGATAAACAATGAGCAGTTCTTC. This sequence encodes CASSEGINNEQFF.

The CDR3 loop reads CASSEGGSTGELFF. The CDR3 DNA reads as TGTGCCAGCAGTGAGGGTGGGAGCACCGGGGAGCTGTTTTTT. This chain uses TRBV6-4 with TRBJ2-2; possibly TRBD2 for D (5 bases). Germline V CDR1 and CDR2: MRHNA, SNTAGT. V was cut by 3 bases and J by 4 bases, with 9 bases left in between. The CDR3 is 14 residues long.

Sample share makes this clonotype medium-sized (0.01 to 0.1%). The V and J genes are TRBV11-1 and TRBJ2-1; possible D gene TRBD1, 6 bases. CDR3 size: 14 residues. CDR1 and CDR2 (germline): SGHAT, FQDESV (reference sequence). Between the trimmed V and J ends, which lost 6 bases and 2 bases, there was a span of 11 bases. CDR3: CASRGHQTYNEQFF. The DNA of the CDR3 is TGTGCCAGCAGGGGACACCAAACCTACAATGAGCAGTTCTTC.